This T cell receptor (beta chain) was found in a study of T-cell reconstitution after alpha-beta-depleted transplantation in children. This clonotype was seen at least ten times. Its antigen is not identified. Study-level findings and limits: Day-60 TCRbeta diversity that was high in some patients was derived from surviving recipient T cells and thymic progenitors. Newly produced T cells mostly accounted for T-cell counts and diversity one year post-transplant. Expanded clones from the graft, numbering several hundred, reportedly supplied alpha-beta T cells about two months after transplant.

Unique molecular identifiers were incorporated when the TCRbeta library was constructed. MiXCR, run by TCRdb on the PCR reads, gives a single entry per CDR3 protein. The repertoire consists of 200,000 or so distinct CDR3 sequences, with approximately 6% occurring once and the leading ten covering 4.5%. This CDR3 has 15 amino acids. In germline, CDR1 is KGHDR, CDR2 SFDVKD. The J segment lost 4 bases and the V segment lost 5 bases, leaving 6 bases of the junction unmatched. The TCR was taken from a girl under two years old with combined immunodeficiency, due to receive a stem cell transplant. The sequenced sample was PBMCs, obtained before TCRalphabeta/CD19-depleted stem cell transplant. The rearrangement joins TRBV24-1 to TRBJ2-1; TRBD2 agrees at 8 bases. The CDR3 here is CATSGGRGAYNEQFF. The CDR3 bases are TGTGCCACCAGTGGTGGGCGGGGGGCGTACAATGAGCAGTTCTTC.